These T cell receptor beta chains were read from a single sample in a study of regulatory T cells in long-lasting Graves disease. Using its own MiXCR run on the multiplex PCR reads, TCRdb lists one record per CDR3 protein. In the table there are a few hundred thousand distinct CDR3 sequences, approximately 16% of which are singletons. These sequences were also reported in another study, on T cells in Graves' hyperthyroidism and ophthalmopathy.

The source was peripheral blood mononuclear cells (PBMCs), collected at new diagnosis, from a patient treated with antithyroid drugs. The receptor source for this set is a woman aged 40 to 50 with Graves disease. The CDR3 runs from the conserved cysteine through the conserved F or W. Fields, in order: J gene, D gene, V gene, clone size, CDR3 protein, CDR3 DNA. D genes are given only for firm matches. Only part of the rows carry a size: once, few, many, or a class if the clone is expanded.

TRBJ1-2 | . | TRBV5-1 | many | CASSLAGRQGHYGYTF | TGCGCCAGCAGCTTGGCGGGCAGGCAAGGGCACTATGGCTACACCTTC
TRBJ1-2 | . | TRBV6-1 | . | CASGQVANYGYTF | TGTGCCAGCGGTCAGGTAGCTAACTATGGCTACACCTTC
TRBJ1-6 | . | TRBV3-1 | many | CASSSGGPNSPLHF | TGTGCCAGCAGTTCCGGGGGGCCTAATTCACCCCTCCACTTT
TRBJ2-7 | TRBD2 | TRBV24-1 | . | CATSDSWTSDYEQYF | TGTGCCACCAGTGATTCGTGGACTAGCGACTACGAGCAGTACTTC
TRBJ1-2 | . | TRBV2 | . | CASRRDQGPNYGYTF | TGTGCCAGCAGGAGGGACCAGGGCCCTAACTATGGCTACACCTTC
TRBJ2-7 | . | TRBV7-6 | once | CASSQGSGYEQYF | TGTGCCAGCAGCCAGGGGTCGGGCTACGAGCAGTACTTC
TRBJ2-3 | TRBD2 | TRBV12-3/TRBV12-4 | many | CASSFSGITDTQYF | TGTGCCAGCAGTTTTAGCGGGATCACAGATACGCAGTATTTT
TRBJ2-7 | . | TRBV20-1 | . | CSVVEAYEQYF | TGCAGTGTAGTAGAGGCCTACGAGCAGTACTTC
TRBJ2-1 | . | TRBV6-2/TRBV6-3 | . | CASSYSISEQFF | TGTGCCAGCAGTTACTCGATCAGTGAGCAGTTCTTC
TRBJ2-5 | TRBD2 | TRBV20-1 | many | CSAREASGSLETQYF | TGCAGTGCTAGAGAGGCTAGCGGGAGTCTAGAGACCCAGTACTTC
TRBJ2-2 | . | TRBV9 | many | CASSVAANTGELFF | TGTGCCAGCAGCGTAGCGGCGAACACCGGGGAGCTGTTTTTT
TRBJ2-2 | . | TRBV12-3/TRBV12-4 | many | CASSWGHANTGELFF | TGTGCCAGCAGTTGGGGCCACGCGAACACCGGGGAGCTGTTTTTT
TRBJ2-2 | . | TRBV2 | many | CASRDRDTSLGNTGELFF | TGTGCCAGCAGGGACCGGGACACTTCTTTGGGGAACACCGGGGAGCTGTTTTTT
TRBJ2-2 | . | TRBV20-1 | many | CSAHSGTLNTGELFF | TGCAGTGCACATTCCGGGACACTAAACACCGGGGAGCTGTTTTTT
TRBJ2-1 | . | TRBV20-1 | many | CSASNIDNEQFF | TGCAGTGCTAGTAATATCGACAATGAGCAGTTCTTC
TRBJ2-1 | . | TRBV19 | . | CASSIWGAGNEQFF | TGTGCCAGTAGTATTTGGGGCGCGGGCAATGAGCAGTTCTTC
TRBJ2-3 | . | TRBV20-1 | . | CSLEDLSTDTQYF | TGCAGTTTGGAAGACCTCAGCACAGATACGCAGTATTTT
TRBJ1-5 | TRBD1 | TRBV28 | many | CASSYVRQGWQPQHF | TGTGCCAGCAGTTACGTCAGACAGGGGTGGCAGCCCCAGCATTTT
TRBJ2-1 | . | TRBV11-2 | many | CASSPRMSSYNEQFF | TGTGCCAGCAGCCCACGAATGAGCTCCTACAATGAGCAGTTCTTC
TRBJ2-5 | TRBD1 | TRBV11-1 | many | CASSLGGTGRETQYF | TGTGCCAGCAGCTTAGGAGGGACAGGCAGGGAGACCCAGTACTTC
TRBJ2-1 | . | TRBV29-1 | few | CSVPEPGRWDEQFF | TGCAGCGTTCCGGAACCGGGACGGTGGGATGAGCAGTTCTTC
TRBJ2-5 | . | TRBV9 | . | CASSVEGEGATGQETQYF | TGTGCCAGCAGCGTAGAGGGTGAGGGTGCTACAGGTCAAGAGACCCAGTACTTC
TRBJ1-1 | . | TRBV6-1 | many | CASSRSWGSFPEAFF | TGTGCCAGCAGTCGGTCATGGGGAAGTTTCCCTGAAGCTTTCTTT
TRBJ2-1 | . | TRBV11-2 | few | CASSPRVSGEDEQFF | TGTGCCAGCAGCCCGAGGGTTTCCGGGGAGGATGAGCAGTTCTTC
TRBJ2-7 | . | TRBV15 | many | CATSRGAGLYEQYF | TGTGCCACCAGCAGAGGTGCAGGGCTCTACGAGCAGTACTTC
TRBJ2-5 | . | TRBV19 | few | CASSKRPGETQYF | TGTGCCAGTAGTAAGCGACCGGGAGAGACCCAGTACTTC
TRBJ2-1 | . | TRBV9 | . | CASSGRQEGYNEQFF | TGTGCCAGCAGCGGCCGACAGGAAGGATACAATGAGCAGTTCTTC
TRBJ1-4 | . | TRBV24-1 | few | CATSAGATRNEKLFF | TGTGCCACCAGTGCGGGGGCCACTCGTAATGAAAAACTGTTTTTT
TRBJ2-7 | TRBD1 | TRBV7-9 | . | CASSRFGGQETYEQYF | TGTGCCAGCAGCCGATTTGGGGGACAGGAGACCTACGAGCAGTACTTC
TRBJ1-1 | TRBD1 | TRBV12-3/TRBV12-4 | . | CASSFHSGQGTEAFF | TGTGCCAGCAGTTTTCACTCGGGACAGGGCACTGAAGCTTTCTTT